This T cell receptor (beta chain) was identified in a study of T cell clonotyping in hematopoietic cell transplantation. Study-wide background: Recipients were bled about 28 days pretransplant and at posttransplant days 30, 100, 180.

Sequenced by immunoSEQ multiplex PCR; TCRdb stores in-frame clones only, minus some. The data contain some 8,000 clones, approximately 88% of them singletons. This CDR3 comprises 14 residues. Looked up from germline, CDR1 is MNHNS and CDR2 is SASEGT. V dropped 3 bases and J dropped 1 base, with 9 bases sitting between them. The receptor comes from a male patient between 55 and 70 years old who had an allogeneic stem cell transplant from a related donor, so the T cells may come from the graft donor. Some clones in this sample may be carry-over from other donors' samples. This sequence joins TRBV6-1 and TRBJ1-2; a weak D match, TRBD1 (6 bases). Specimen: peripheral blood mononuclear cells, collected at the time of graft-versus-host disease after allogeneic stem cell transplant. CDR3 sequence (DNA): TGTGCCAGCAGTGAGAGGGGGGTTAACTATGGCTACACCTTC. This encodes CASSERGVNYGYTF.